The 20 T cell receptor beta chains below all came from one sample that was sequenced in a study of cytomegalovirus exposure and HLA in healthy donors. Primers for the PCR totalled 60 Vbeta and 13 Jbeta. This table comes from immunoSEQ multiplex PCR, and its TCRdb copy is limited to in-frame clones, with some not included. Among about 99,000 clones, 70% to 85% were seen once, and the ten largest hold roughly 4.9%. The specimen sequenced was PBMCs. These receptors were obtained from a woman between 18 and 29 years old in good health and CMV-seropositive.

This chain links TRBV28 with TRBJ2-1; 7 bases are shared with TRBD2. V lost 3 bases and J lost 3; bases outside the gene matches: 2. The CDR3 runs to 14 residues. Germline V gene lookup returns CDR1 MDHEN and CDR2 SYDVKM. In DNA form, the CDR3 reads TGTGCCAGCAGTTTCGGGACTAACTACAATGAGCAGTTCTTC. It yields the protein CASSFGTNYNEQFF.

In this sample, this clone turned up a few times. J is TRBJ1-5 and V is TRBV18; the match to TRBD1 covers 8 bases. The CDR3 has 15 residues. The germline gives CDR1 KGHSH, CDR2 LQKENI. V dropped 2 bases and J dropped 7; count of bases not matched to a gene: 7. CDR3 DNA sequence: TGTGCCAGCTCACCATTCGGGGACAGGTCGCAGCCCCAGCATTTT. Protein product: CASSPFGDRSQPQHF. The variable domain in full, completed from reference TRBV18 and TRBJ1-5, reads NAGVMQNPRHLVRRRGQEARLRCSPMKGHSHVYWYRQLPEEGLKFMVYLQKENIIDESGMPKERFSAEFPKEGPSILRIQQVVRGDSAAYFCASSPFGDRSQPQHFGDGTRLSIL.

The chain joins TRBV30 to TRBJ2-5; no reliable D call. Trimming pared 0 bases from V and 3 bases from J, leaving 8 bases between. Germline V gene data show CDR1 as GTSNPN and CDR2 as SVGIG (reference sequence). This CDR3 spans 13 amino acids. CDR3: CAWSVTLKETQYF. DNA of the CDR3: TGTGCCTGGAGTGTAACTCTCAAAGAGACCCAGTACTTC.

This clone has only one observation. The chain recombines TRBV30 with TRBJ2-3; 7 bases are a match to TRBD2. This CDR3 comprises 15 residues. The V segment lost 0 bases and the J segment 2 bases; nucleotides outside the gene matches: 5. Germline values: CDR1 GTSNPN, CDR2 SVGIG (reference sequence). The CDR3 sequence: CAWSVLGLSTDTQYF. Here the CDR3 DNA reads TGTGCCTGGAGTGTTCTGGGACTATCCACAGATACGCAGTATTTT.

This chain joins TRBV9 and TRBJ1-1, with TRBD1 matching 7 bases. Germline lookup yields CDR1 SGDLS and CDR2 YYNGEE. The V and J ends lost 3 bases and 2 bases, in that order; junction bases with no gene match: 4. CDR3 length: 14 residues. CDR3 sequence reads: CASSETGTNTEAFF. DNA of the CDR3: TGTGCCAGCAGCGAGACAGGGACCAACACTGAAGCTTTCTTT. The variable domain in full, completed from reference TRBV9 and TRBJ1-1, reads DSGVTQTPKHLITATGQRVTLRCSPRSGDLSVYWYQQSLDQGLQFLIQYYNGEERAKGNILERFSAQQFPDLHSELNLSSLELGDSALYFCASSETGTNTEAFFGQGTRLTVV.

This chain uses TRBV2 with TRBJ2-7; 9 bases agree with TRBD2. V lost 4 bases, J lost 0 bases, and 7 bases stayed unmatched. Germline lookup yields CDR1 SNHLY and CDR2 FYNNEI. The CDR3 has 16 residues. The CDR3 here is CASSGLGLASSYEQYF. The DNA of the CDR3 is TGTGCCAGCAGTGGTCTGGGACTAGCAAGCTCCTACGAGCAGTACTTC.

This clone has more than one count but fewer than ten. CDR3 nucleotides: TGTGCCAGCAGCCCCGGGGTGGGCTATGGCTACACCTTC. Its protein is CASSPGVGYGYTF. The chain is built from TRBV7-3 and TRBJ1-2; D is undetermined. Trimming removed 5 bases from V and 4 bases from J, with 11 bases in between. Per the germline V gene, CDR1 is SGHTA and CDR2 is FQGTGA. This CDR3 is 13 amino acids long.

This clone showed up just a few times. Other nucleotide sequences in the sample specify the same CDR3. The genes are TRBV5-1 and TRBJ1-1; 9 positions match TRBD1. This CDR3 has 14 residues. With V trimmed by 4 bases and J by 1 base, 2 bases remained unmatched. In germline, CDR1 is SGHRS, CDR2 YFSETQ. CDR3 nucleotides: TGCGCCAGCAGCCCGGGACAGGGGAACACTGAAGCTTTCTTT. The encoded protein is CASSPGQGNTEAFF.

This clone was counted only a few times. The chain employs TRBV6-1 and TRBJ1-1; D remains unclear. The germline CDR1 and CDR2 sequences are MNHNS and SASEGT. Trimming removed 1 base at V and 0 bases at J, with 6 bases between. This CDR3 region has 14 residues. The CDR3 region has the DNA TGTGCCAGCAGTGAAGGAGTATTGAACACTGAAGCTTTCTTT. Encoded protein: CASSEGVLNTEAFF.

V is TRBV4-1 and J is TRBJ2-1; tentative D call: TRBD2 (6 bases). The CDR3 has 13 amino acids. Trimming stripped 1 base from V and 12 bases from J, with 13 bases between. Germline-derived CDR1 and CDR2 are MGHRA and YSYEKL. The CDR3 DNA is TGCGCCAGCAGCCAAGTGGGGGGATTCCTGCAGTTCTTC. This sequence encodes CASSQVGGFLQFF.

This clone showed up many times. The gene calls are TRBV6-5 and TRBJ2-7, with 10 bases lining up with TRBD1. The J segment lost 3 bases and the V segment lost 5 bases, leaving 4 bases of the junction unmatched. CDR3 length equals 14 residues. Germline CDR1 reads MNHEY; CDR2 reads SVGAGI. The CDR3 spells CASSTGTGDYEQYF. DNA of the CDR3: TGTGCCAGCAGTACCGGGACAGGGGACTACGAGCAGTACTTC.

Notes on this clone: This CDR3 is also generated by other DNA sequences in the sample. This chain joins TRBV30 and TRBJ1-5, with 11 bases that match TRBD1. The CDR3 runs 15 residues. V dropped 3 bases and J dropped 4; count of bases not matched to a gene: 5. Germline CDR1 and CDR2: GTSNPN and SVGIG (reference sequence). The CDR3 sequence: CAWSLGTGGNQPQHF. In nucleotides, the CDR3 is TGTGCCTGGAGCCTCGGGACAGGGGGGAATCAGCCCCAGCATTTT.

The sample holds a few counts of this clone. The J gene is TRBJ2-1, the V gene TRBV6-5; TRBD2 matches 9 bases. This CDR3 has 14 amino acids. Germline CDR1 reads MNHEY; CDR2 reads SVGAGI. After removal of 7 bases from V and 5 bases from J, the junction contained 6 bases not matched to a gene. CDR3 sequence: CASTIAGDHNEQFF. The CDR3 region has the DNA TGTGCCAGCACAATAGCGGGAGACCACAATGAGCAGTTCTTC.

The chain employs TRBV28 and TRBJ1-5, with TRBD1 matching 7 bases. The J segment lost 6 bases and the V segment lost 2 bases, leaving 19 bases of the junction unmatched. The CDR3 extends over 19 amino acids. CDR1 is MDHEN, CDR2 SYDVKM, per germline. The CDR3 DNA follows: TGTGCCAGCAGTTTACTTGGGTTAGGAGGGGGCTCGACGAGTCAGCCCCAGCATTTT. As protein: CASSLLGLGGGSTSQPQHF. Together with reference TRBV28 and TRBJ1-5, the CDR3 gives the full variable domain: DVKVTQSSRYLVKRTGEKVFLECVQDMDHENMFWYRQDPGLGLRLIYFSYDVKMKEKGDIPEGYSVSREKKERFSLILESASTNQTSMYLCASSLLGLGGGSTSQPQHFGDGTRLSIL.

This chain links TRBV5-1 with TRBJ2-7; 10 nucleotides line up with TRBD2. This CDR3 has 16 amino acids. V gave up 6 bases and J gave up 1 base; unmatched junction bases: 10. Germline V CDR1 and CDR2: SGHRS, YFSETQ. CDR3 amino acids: CASTVGASGSSYEQYF. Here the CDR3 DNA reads TGCGCCAGCACGGTGGGGGCTAGCGGGAGTTCCTACGAGCAGTACTTC.

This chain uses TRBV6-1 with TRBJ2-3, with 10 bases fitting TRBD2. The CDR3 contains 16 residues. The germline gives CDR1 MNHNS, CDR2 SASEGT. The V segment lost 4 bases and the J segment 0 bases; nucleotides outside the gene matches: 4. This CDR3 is CASSVGAGGSTDTQYF. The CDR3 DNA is TGTGCCAGCAGTGTGGGAGCGGGAGGGAGCACAGATACGCAGTATTTT.

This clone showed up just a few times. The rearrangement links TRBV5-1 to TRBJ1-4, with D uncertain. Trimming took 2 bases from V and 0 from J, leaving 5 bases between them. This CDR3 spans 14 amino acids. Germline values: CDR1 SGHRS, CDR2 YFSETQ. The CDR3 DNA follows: TGCGCCAGCAGCTTAAGAGCAACTAATGAAAAACTGTTTTTT. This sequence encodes CASSLRATNEKLFF. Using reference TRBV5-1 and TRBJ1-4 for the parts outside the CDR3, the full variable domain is KAGVTQTPRYLIKTRGQQVTLSCSPISGHRSVSWYQQTPGQGLQFLFEYFSETQRNKGNFPGRFSGRQFSNSRSEMNVSTLELGDSALYLCASSLRATNEKLFFGSGTQLSVL.

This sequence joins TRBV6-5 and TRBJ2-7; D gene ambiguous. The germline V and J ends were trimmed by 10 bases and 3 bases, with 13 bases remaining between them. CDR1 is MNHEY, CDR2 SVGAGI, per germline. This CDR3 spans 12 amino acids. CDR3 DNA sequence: TGTGCCACCTCTACTAATCTCTACGAGCAGTACTTC. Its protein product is CATSTNLYEQYF.

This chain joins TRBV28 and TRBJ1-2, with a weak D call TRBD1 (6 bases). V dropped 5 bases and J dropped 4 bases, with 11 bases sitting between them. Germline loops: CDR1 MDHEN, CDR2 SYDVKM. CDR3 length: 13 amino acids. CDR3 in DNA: TGTGCCAGCAGTCCGCACAGGGTCTATGGCTACACCTTC. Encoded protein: CASSPHRVYGYTF.

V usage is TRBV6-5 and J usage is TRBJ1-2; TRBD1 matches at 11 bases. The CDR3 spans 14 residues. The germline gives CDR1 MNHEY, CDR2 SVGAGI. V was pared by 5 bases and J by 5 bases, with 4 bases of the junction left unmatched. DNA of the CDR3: TGTGCCAGCAGTAATGGACAGGGGGCTTATGGCTACACCTTC. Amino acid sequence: CASSNGQGAYGYTF.